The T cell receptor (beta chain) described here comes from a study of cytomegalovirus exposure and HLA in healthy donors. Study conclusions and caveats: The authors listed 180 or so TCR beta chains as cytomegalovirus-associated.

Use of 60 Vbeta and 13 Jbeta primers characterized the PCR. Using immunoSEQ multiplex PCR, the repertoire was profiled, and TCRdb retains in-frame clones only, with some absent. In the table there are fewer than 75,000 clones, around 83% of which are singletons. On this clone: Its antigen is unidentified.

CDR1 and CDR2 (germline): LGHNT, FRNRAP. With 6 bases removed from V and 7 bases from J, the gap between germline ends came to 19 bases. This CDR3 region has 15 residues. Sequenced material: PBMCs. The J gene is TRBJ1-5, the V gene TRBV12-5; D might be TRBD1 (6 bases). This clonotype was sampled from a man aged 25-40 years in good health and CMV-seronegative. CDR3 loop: CASGSDSRGRQPQHF. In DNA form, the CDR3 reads TGTGCTAGTGGCTCCGACAGCAGGGGTCGGCAGCCCCAGCATTTT.